Included here is one T cell receptor (beta chain) sequence, with context. CDR1 is SEHNR, CDR2 FQNEAQ, per germline (reference sequence). The ends lost 5 bases at V and 4 bases at J; junction bases unmatched: 10. This CDR3 region has 15 residues. The data originate from a study of human T cells and chemical hapten exposure. Study context: Variability of per-sample TCR yields stemmed mainly from small differences in pooled library volume.

Each CDR3 protein is one row after TCRdb ran MiXCR on the RACE reads. Of 340,000 or so distinct CDR3 sequences detected, around 7% appear once; the ten largest clones hold approximately 8.9%. Time point noted: patch test 1, 2 weeks after DPC sensitization. This sample's treatment: therapeutic diphenylcyclopropenone sensitization with weekly scalp DPC. Researchers sampled blood before each patch test went on. The TCR sequence derives from a young woman with alopecia areata. Some clones in this sample may be carry-over from other donors' samples. Sequences were derived from whole blood, sampled in connection with sensitization to the hapten diphenylcyclopropenone (DPC). The chain carries TRBV7-9 and TRBJ1-2; 7 bases are a match to TRBD1. CDR3 coding DNA: TGTGCCAGCAGCCACATACTGGGACAGCCCTATGGCTACACCTTC. This encodes CASSHILGQPYGYTF.